Following are 5 T cell receptor beta chains from one sample sequenced in a study of blood T cells in healthy people across ages. A J-beta primer mix and a sample-barcoded 5' primer were used in a second PCR of roughly 7 to 12 cycles. Using its own MiXCR run on the 5' RACE reads, TCRdb lists one record per CDR3 protein. The sample consists of over 600,000 distinct CDR3 sequences, less than 60% of them appearing once. The sequenced sample consisted of blood. The origin of the receptors is an elderly man in good health.

As to this clonotype: One base away lies a much larger clone, so this may be a sequencing read error. This sequence joins TRBV12-3 or TRBV12-4 and TRBJ2-7; maybe TRBD2 (6 bases). The CDR3 is 14 amino acids. The DNA of the CDR3 is TGTGCCAGCAGTGTAGCGGCCGGGTCCTACGAGCAGTACTTC. Residues: CASSVAAGSYEQYF.

The chain is built from TRBV29-1 and TRBJ2-1, with 7 bases fitting TRBD1. This CDR3 is built from 13 residues. From germline, CDR1 is SQVTM and CDR2 ANQGSEA. The junction had 7 bases not matched to a gene; V was cut back by 4 bases and J by 7 bases. The CDR3 DNA is TGCAGCGTTGGTCAACAGGGGTCAAATGAGCAGTTCTTC. Translating it yields CSVGQQGSNEQFF.

This clonotype came up a few times. The chain links TRBV20-1 to TRBJ1-4; D is ambiguous. V dropped 6 bases and J dropped 13 bases, with 15 bases sitting between them. In germline, CDR1 is DFQATT, CDR2 SNEGSKA (reference sequence). The CDR3 has 11 amino acids. The CDR3 DNA follows: TGCAGTGCCATCGGGAGTTGGGGACTGTTTTTT. It translates to CSAIGSWGLFF.

Details on this clonotype: Germline is not matched at one junction end, which may reflect a read error. CDR3 DNA: TGTGCCAGCAGCTTAGTAAGTTCGACGGCATGGGAGACCCGGTACTTC. Protein product: CASSLVSSTAWETRYF. The chain combines TRBV7-2 with TRBJ2-5; maybe TRBD2 (5 bases). From germline, CDR1 is SGHTA and CDR2 FQGNSA. The CDR3 loop spans 16 amino acids.

This chain connects TRBV7-2 to TRBJ2-1; the match to TRBD1 covers 8 bases. Looked up from germline, CDR1 is SGHTA and CDR2 is FQGNSA. The CDR3 totals 15 residues. V dropped 4 bases and J dropped 3; count of bases not matched to a gene: 5. The DNA for the CDR3 is TGTGCCAGCAGCTCGGACAGGGCCCGCTACAATGAGCAGTTCTTC. Translating gives CASSSDRARYNEQFF.